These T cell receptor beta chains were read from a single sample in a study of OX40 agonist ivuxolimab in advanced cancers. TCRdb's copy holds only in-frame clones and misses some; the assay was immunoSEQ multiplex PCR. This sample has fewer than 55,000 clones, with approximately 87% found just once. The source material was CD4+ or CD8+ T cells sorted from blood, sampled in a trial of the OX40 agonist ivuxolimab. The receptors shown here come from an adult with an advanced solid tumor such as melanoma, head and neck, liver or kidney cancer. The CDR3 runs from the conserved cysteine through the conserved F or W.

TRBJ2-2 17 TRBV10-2 CASSERGRLLKTGELFF
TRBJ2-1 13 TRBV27 CASTTRSMDEQFF
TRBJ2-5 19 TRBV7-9 CASSSSGGGHTGIWETQYF
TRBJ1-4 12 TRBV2 CASSVGDRALFF
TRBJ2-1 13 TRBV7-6 CASSRDDPMTQFF
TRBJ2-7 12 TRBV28 CASSSSTYEQYF
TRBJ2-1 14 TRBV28 CASSTSDRGNEQFF
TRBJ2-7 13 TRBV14 CASSLAGAYEQYF
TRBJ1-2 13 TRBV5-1 CASGQRQGIGYTF
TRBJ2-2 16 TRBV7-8 CASSLQGAAGTGELFF
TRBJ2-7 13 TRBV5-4 CASSLKGVGEQYF
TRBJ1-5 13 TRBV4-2 CASSRDSNQPQHF
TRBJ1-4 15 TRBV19 CASTLGGLGNEKLFF
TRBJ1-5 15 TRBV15 CATSRDRGDNQPQHF
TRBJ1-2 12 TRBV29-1 CSVETGDYGYTF
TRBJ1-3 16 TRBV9 CASSALDVYSGNTIYF
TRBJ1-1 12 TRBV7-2 CASSSGPNEAFF
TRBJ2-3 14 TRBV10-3 CAIRDSKGTDTQYF
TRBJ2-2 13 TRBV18 CASSPQDAGELFF
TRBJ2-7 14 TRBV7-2 CASSRTGRELEQYF
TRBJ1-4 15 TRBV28 CASKLGAASNEKLFF
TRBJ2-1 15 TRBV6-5 CASSYSRGKGHEQFF
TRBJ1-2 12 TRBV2 CASSVKTYGYTF
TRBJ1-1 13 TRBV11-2 CASSLDSGGEAFF
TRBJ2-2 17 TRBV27 CASSLRLRVSNTGELFF
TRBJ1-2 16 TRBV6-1 CASSEASGFLNYGYTF